The rows below give T cell receptor beta chains drawn from one sample of a study of T-cell reconstitution after alpha-beta-depleted transplantation in children. TCRdb re-called the PCR reads with MiXCR, one entry per CDR3 protein. The table shows 300,000 to 400,000 distinct CDR3 sequences, with 10% to 15% occurring only once. The sequenced sample was PBMCs, obtained from the stem cell graft. Every receptor here comes from a human donor who donated a stem cell graft to a child with Fanconi anemia. Both conserved end residues are part of each CDR3. A D gene is named only where the DNA matches it firmly. The size entry is marked missing in some rows and otherwise reads once, few, many or a size class.

clone_size	j_call	d_call	v_call	cdr3_aa	cdr3_nt
few	TRBJ2-6	-	TRBV10-2	CASSDPLSGANVLTF	TGCGCCAGCAGTGATCCGCTCTCTGGGGCCAACGTCCTGACTTTC
many	TRBJ2-1	-	TRBV28	CASRLLASSYNEQFF	TGTGCCAGCAGGCTACTTGCTAGCTCCTACAATGAGCAGTTCTTC
-	TRBJ2-5	-	TRBV6-5	CASSYLAPNGAQYF	TGTGCCAGCAGTTACCTTGCCCCTAACGGGGCCCAGTACTTC
many	TRBJ2-2	-	TRBV12-3/TRBV12-4	CASSFPNTGELFF	TGTGCCAGCAGTTTCCCTAACACCGGGGAGCTGTTTTTT
many	TRBJ1-1	-	TRBV7-8	CASGITVDTEAFF	TGTGCCAGCGGGATTACGGTGGACACTGAAGCTTTCTTT
many	TRBJ1-1	-	TRBV7-6	CASSLGHIRNTEAFF	TGTGCCAGCAGCTTAGGACACATAAGGAACACTGAAGCTTTCTTT
-	TRBJ1-4	-	TRBV10-3	CAISEIATNEKLFF	TGTGCCATCAGTGAGATAGCAACTAATGAAAAACTGTTTTTT
few	TRBJ2-6	TRBD1	TRBV30	CAWSNRGPGANVLTF	TGTGCCTGGAGTAACAGGGGACCTGGGGCCAACGTCCTGACTTTC
few	TRBJ2-1	TRBD2	TRBV5-1	CASSFTGGEYNEQFF	TGCGCCAGCAGCTTTACCGGGGGGGAATACAATGAGCAGTTCTTC
many	TRBJ1-1	-	TRBV12-3/TRBV12-4	CASSLEWTEAFF	TGTGCCAGCAGTTTAGAGTGGACTGAAGCTTTCTTT
-	TRBJ2-2	TRBD1	TRBV29-1	CSVRTGNTGELFF	TGCAGCGTCCGGACAGGGAACACCGGGGAGCTGTTTTTT
few	TRBJ1-2	-	TRBV2	CANKVRLAYTF	TGTGCCAACAAGGTTCGTCTGGCCTACACCTTC
-	TRBJ2-3	-	TRBV5-1	CASSPAGGGTTDTQYF	TGCGCCAGCAGCCCCGCAGGGGGGGGGACCACAGATACGCAGTATTTT
-	TRBJ2-4	-	TRBV19	CASSTAGIIAKNIQYF	TGTGCCAGTAGTACCGCGGGGATCATAGCCAAAAACATTCAGTACTTC
many	TRBJ2-1	TRBD2	TRBV12-3/TRBV12-4	CASSPESGGVYNEQFF	TGTGCCAGCAGTCCCGAAAGCGGGGGGGTTTACAATGAGCAGTTCTTC
many	TRBJ2-7	-	TRBV7-2	CASSLRRDLLEQYF	TGTGCCAGCAGCTTGCGCCGGGACCTCTTGGAGCAGTACTTC
-	TRBJ2-5	-	TRBV5-1	CASSLGAPETQYF	TGCGCCAGCAGCTTGGGGGCGCCGGAGACCCAGTACTTC
few	TRBJ2-5	TRBD2	TRBV19	CASSTGLAGGETQYF	TGTGCCAGTAGTACGGGACTAGCGGGGGGAGAGACCCAGTACTTC
-	TRBJ2-4	-	TRBV20-1	CSAYRANKNIQYF	TGCAGTGCTTACCGGGCCAACAAAAACATTCAGTACTTC
-	TRBJ2-5	-	TRBV3-1	CASSPKTQYF	TGTGCCAGCAGCCCCAAGACCCAGTACTTC
-	TRBJ2-1	-	TRBV29-1	CSVEDGDWSYNEQFF	TGCAGCGTTGAAGACGGGGATTGGTCCTACAATGAGCAGTTCTTC
-	TRBJ1-1	-	TRBV12-5	CASGPSGGVGTEAFF	TGTGCTAGTGGTCCGTCTGGAGGGGTAGGCACTGAAGCTTTCTTT
many	TRBJ2-3	-	TRBV5-1	CASSLAVGSRTDTQYF	TGCGCCAGCAGCTTGGCGGTTGGCTCGCGCACAGATACGCAGTATTTT
many	TRBJ2-2	TRBD2	TRBV7-2	CASRPPGLAGAGELFF	TGTGCCAGCAGGCCGCCGGGACTAGCGGGCGCCGGGGAGCTGTTTTTT
-	TRBJ1-1	-	TRBV12-3/TRBV12-4	CASSLEIEAFF	TGTGCCAGCAGTTTAGAGATTGAAGCTTTCTTT
many	TRBJ2-3	TRBD1	TRBV16	CASSQPTGITDTQYF	TGTGCCAGCAGCCAACCGACAGGGATAACAGATACGCAGTATTTT